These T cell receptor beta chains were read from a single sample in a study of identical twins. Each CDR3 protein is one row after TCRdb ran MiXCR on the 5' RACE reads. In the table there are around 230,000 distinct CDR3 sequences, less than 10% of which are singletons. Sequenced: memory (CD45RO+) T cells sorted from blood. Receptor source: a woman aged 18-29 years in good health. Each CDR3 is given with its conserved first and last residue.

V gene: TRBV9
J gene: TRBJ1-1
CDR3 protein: CASSETGIAEAFF

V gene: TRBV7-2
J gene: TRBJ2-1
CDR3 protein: CANTAYNEQFF

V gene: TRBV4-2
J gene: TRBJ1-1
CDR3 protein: CASSPTGGTEAFF

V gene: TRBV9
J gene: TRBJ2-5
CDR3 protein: CASSLQGLADQETQYF

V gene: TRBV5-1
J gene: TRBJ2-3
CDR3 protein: CASSPQQGSDTQYF

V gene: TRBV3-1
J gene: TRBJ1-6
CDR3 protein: CASSFGTANSPLHF

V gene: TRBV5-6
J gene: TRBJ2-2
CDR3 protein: CASSSPSQRGNGELFF

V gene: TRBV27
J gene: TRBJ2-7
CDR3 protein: CASSLWDGIYEQYF

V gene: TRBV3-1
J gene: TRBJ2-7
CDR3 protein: CASSQAPMNGYEQYF

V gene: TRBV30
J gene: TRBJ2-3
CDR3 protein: CAWIRQGTYTQYF

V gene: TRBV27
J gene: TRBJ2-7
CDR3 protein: CASHGQGAYEQYF

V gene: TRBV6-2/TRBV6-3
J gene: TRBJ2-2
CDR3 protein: CASSYDGEAGELFF

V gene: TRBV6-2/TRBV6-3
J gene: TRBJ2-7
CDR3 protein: CASSYSGLAGDHEQYF

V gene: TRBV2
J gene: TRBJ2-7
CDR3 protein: CASVGDTSYEQYF

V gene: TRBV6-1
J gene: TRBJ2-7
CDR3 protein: CASRAGTSGTREQYF

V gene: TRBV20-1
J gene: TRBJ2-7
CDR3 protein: CSASNSIVEQYF

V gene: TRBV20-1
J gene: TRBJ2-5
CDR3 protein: CSARDRLRESGRETQYF